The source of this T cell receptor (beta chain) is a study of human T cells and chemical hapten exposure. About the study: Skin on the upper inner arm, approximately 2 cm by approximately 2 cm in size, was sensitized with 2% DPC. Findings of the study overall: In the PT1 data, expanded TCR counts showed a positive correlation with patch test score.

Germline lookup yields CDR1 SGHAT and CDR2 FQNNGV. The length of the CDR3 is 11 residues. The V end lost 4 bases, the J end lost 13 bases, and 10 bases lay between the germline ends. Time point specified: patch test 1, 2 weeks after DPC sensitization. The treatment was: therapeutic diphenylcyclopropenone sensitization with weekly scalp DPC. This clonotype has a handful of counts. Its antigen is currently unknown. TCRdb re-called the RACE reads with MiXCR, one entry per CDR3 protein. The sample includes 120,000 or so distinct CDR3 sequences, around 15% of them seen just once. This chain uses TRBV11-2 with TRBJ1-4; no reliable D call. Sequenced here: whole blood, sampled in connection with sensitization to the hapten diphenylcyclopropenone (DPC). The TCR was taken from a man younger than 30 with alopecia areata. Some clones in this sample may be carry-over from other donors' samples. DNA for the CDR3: TGTGCCAGCAGCTATAGAAACGCACTGTTTTTT. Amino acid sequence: CASSYRNALFF.